A single sample gave rise to the 3 T cell receptor delta chains below, sequenced in a study of γδ T cells in repeated Plasmodium falciparum infection. TCRdb called clones anew from the multiplex PCR reads with CATT. The table shows roughly 86,000 delta-chain clones, with approximately 1.5% occurring only once. Vgamma9/Vdelta2+ and Vdelta2-negative gammadelta T cells were flow-sorted from PBMC for bulk sequencing. Sequenced material: gamma-delta T cells from blood. Receptors were obtained from a pool of human donors (malaria-infected and uninfected, not separated).

Details on this clone: This is likely an artifact of a read error, given a far larger clone one base away. This CDR3 is also generated by other DNA sequences in the sample. This chain links TRDV1 with TRDJ1; possibly TRDD3 for D (6 bases). The V gene lost 3 bases and the J gene lost 0 bases, with 26 bases spanning the gap. The CDR3 totals 20 residues. Germline V gives CDR1 TSWWSYY, CDR2 QGS. The CDR3 DNA reads as TGTGCTCTTGGGGATACTTATCTCAGGGGGACCCGTCCATACACCGATAAACTCATCTTT. It encodes CALGDTYLRGTRPYTDKLIF.

This clone was observed a few times. This chain links TRDV1 with TRDJ1; TRDD3 matches at 13 bases. TCRdb supplies no J gene; here it was assigned by aligning the nucleotide sequence to germline. V was pared by 8 bases and J by 0 bases, with 18 bases of the junction left unmatched. Per germline, CDR1 TSWWSYY and CDR2 QGS. The CDR3 runs 20 residues. The CDR3, as DNA: TGTGCTCTTTCTCTACCGACTGGGGGATACGAAGAGCCCTACACCGATAAACTCATCTTT. Its protein is CALSLPTGGYEEPYTDKLIF.

This clone has a handful of counts. A far larger clone is off by one base, so a read error is likely. Other DNA sequences in this sample translate to the same CDR3. The V gene was identified as TRDV1, while no J gene was called; the table gives TRDD3 as D, unverified against the DNA. Germline loops: CDR1 TSWWSYY, CDR2 QGS. CDR3 length: 26 residues. In nucleotides, the CDR3 is TGTGCTCTTGGGGAACTAAAAAGGTTCCCCCAAAAGGCGTACTGGGGGATACGGGGAAGGGTCGATAAACTCATCTTC. It encodes CALGELKRFPQKAYWGIRGRVDKLIF.